This T cell receptor beta chain was documented in a study of blood T cell repertoires in COVID-19. The method was immunoSEQ multiplex PCR; TCRdb's version includes in-frame clones alone and lacks a portion of them. Of around 380,000 clones in the sample, around 87% were seen once. Everyone who took part was roughly 18 to 95 years old, and they came from some 23 US areas. Cohort allocation depended upon clinical history that participants reported. Recovered Cohort 3 donors showed two negative PCRs, clearance, or symptom resolution. Sequenced input: PBMCs or T cells enriched from blood (not recorded which). The clonotype comes from a man aged 25-45 years who had recovered from COVID-19.

The CDR3: CATQGPGANVLTF. CDR3 in DNA: TGCGCCACACAGGGTCCTGGGGCCAACGTCCTGACTTTC. This rearrangement joins TRBV5-1 to TRBJ2-6, with D possibly matching TRBD1 (6 bases). The CDR3 has 13 amino acids. CDR1 is SGHRS and CDR2 is YFSETQ in the germline V gene. The ends were cut back, 9 bases at V and 2 bases at J, with 9 bases in the middle. Looking up the rest from reference TRBV5-1 and TRBJ2-6 gives the full variable domain: KAGVTQTPRYLIKTRGQQVTLSCSPISGHRSVSWYQQTPGQGLQFLFEYFSETQRNKGNFPGRFSGRQFSNSRSEMNVSTLELGDSALYLCATQGPGANVLTFGAGSRLTVL.